These T cell receptor beta chains were read from a single sample in a study of Ad26.COV2.S vaccination and SARS-CoV-2 variants. Data came from immunoSEQ multiplex PCR; TCRdb stores just in-frame clones and leaves some out. Of 400,000 to 450,000 clones in the sample, 80% to 95% were seen once. Sequenced here: peripheral blood, sampled in a trial of Ad26.COV2.S vaccine versus placebo. All receptors derive from a person aged 18 to 65 who received the Ad26.COV2.S COVID-19 vaccine or a placebo. Each CDR3 is given with its conserved first and last residue. The order of the fields is clone size, D gene, J gene, V gene, CDR3 DNA, CDR3 protein. The D gene is left open where the match is weak. Some rows mark clone size as missing; the rest say once, few, many or name a class of expanded clone.

>.|.|TRBJ1-1|TRBV6-5
TGTGCCAGCCTTCGGGACGCTTTAGGCGGGACTGAAGCTTTCTTT
CASLRDALGGTEAFF
>.|TRBD2|TRBJ2-1|TRBV7-9
TGTGCCAGCAGCTTAACTAGCGGGGGCAATGAGCAGTTCTTC
CASSLTSGGNEQFF
>.|.|TRBJ1-1|TRBV6-5
TGTGCCAGCAGTTACGGCAGGGGAATCGGAAGCACTGAAGCTTTCTTT
CASSYGRGIGSTEAFF
>.|TRBD2|TRBJ2-1|TRBV30
TGTGCCTGGAGTCGCGGACTAGCGGGAGGTGAGCAGTTCTTC
CAWSRGLAGGEQFF
>.|TRBD1|TRBJ1-1|TRBV4-3
TGCGCCAGCAGCCAAGACCTGACAGGGGAAGCTTTCTTT
CASSQDLTGEAFF
>once|TRBD2|TRBJ2-1|TRBV5-1
TGCGCCAGCAGCTCCCTAGCGGGAGATGCGCAGTTCTTC
CASSSLAGDAQFF
>.|.|TRBJ1-4|TRBV7-2
TGTGCCAGCAGCCAAGACAGGTCAGAGCCAACTAATGAAAAACTGTTTTTT
CASSQDRSEPTNEKLFF
>.|TRBD2|TRBJ2-2|TRBV5-1
TGCGCCAGCAGCCCATCCGGACTAGCGGGAATCACCGGGGAGCTGTTTTTT
CASSPSGLAGITGELFF
>.|.|TRBJ1-4|TRBV7-9
TGTGCCAGCAGCTCCCTCGATGAAAAACTGTTTTTT
CASSSLDEKLFF
>.|TRBD1|TRBJ2-7|TRBV29-1
TGCAGCGCTGGATTACAGGGGATCCCCTACGAGCAGTACTTC
CSAGLQGIPYEQYF
>.|.|TRBJ1-2|TRBV5-4
TGTGCCAGCAGCTTGGAACAGGGCTTGGCGTATGGCTACACCTTC
CASSLEQGLAYGYTF
>.|.|TRBJ2-1|TRBV7-3
TGTGCCAGCAGCCCTAGGTGGGGGGACAATGAGCAGTTCTTC
CASSPRWGDNEQFF
>once|.|TRBJ2-1|TRBV7-8
TGTGCCAGCAGCTTAATCCTCGGCCTAAGCTCCTACAATGAGCAGTTCTTC
CASSLILGLSSYNEQFF
>.|TRBD1|TRBJ2-3|TRBV2
TGTGCCAGCATGAGGGACAGGGGTTCAGATACGCAGTATTTT
CASMRDRGSDTQYF
>.|.|TRBJ2-3|TRBV7-9
TGTGCCAGCAGCTCCGTCGCAGGGGGGCCCACAGATACGCAGTATTTT
CASSSVAGGPTDTQYF
>.|.|TRBJ1-1|TRBV5-1
TGCGCCAGTAAAAGCGGGACACCCGAACGGAACACTGAAGCTTTCTTT
CASKSGTPERNTEAFF
>.|TRBD1|TRBJ1-4|TRBV24-1
TGTGCCACCAGTGACTACCCTGGACAGGGTGGTGAAAAACTGTTTTTT
CATSDYPGQGGEKLFF
>.|.|TRBJ1-3|TRBV7-2
TGTGCCAGCAGCCTCTCGGGCGGCTCTGGAAACACCATATATTTT
CASSLSGGSGNTIYF
>.|TRBD2|TRBJ2-1|TRBV7-9
TGTGCCAGCAGCTTAATCGATAGCGGGGGTTTTGATGAGCAGTTCTTC
CASSLIDSGGFDEQFF
>.|TRBD1|TRBJ2-7|TRBV28
TGTGCCAGCAAGGTGACAGGGGGATACGAGCAGTACTTC
CASKVTGGYEQYF
>.|.|TRBJ1-1|TRBV28
TGTGCCAGCAGTTTTATGACGGTTGCCGTGAAAGGTGAAGCTTTCTTT
CASSFMTVAVKGEAFF
>.|.|TRBJ2-1|TRBV9
TGTGCCAGCAGCGTAGGGGGAGTGGACAATGAGCAGTTCTTC
CASSVGGVDNEQFF
>.|.|TRBJ2-5|TRBV9
TGTGCCAGCAGCGTAGGACGAGCGGGCGGGGAAGAGACCCAGTACTTC
CASSVGRAGGEETQYF
>.|.|TRBJ2-1|TRBV4-3
TGCGCCAGCAGCCAACGGCAGGGCCCCTACAATGAGCAGTTCTTC
CASSQRQGPYNEQFF
>.|.|TRBJ1-2|TRBV6-1
TGTGCCAGCAGTGAAAGCGGGGGCGCGATCGGCTACACCTTC
CASSESGGAIGYTF
>.|TRBD1|TRBJ2-7|TRBV10-3
TGTGCCACCAAGGGACAGGAGTGGTACGAGCAGTACTTC
CATKGQEWYEQYF
>.|.|TRBJ1-5|TRBV10-3
TGTGCCATCAGCGGGGGGGATCAGCCCCAGCATTTT
CAISGGDQPQHF
>.|.|TRBJ2-1|TRBV7-8
TGTGCCAGCAGCTTGCCGGGACTTAGCTCCTACAATGAGCAGTTCTTC
CASSLPGLSSYNEQFF
>.|TRBD1|TRBJ2-5|TRBV3-1/TRBV3-2
TGTGCCAGCAGCCACTCCACAGGGGGTGGGGAGACCCAGTACTTC
CASSHSTGGGETQYF
>once|.|TRBJ1-1|TRBV30
TGTGCCTGGAGCCCCGTGGGCGGAAGATCCAACACTGAAGCTTTCTTT
CAWSPVGGRSNTEAFF
>once|.|TRBJ2-1|TRBV6-2/TRBV6-3
TGTGCCAGCAGTTACCAACATCCACAGGCCTACAATGAGCAGTTCTTC
CASSYQHPQAYNEQFF
>.|.|TRBJ1-6|TRBV10-3
TGTGCCATCAGTGAGTCGAAGGGTAATTCACCCCTCCACTTT
CAISESKGNSPLHF
>.|TRBD1|TRBJ2-7|TRBV28
TGTGCCAGCAGTTTCAGGGACAGGGGAACTTACGAGCAGTACTTC
CASSFRDRGTYEQYF
>.|.|TRBJ2-7|TRBV5-5
TGTGCCAGCAGCTCTCCCGAGGGCGGCTCCTACGAGCAGTACTTC
CASSSPEGGSYEQYF
>.|.|TRBJ2-1|TRBV6-5
TGTGCCAGCAGTTACCGGACAGATCTCATGGGCGATGAGCAGTTCTTC
CASSYRTDLMGDEQFF
>.|.|TRBJ1-1|TRBV3-1/TRBV3-2
TGTGCCAGCAGCCAAGGATACACTGAAGCTTTCTTT
CASSQGYTEAFF
>.|TRBD1|TRBJ1-1|TRBV29-1
TGCAGCGTTGAAGAACAGGGGTTTGAAGCTTTCTTT
CSVEEQGFEAFF
>.|.|TRBJ1-1|TRBV6-5
TGTGCCAGCAGTACCCGGGGGCCAAACACTGAAGCTTTCTTT
CASSTRGPNTEAFF
>.|.|TRBJ2-3|TRBV7-9
TGTGCCAGCAGCTTAGAGGGCGCAGATACGCAGTATTTT
CASSLEGADTQYF
>.|.|TRBJ1-2|TRBV6-2/TRBV6-3
TGTGCCAGCAGTTACCAGCTCGTCTATGGCTACACCTTC
CASSYQLVYGYTF
>few|.|TRBJ1-2|TRBV29-1
TGCAGCGTGGATCAGGGTGACTATGGCTACACCTTC
CSVDQGDYGYTF
>few|TRBD2|TRBJ2-7|TRBV19
TGTGCCAGTAGGCTATCTAGCGGGGTAACCTACGAGCAGTACTTC
CASRLSSGVTYEQYF
>few|.|TRBJ2-5|TRBV4-1
TGCGCCAGCAGCCAAAGGGGTTCACAAGAGACCCAGTACTTC
CASSQRGSQETQYF
>once|.|TRBJ2-7|TRBV20-1
TGCAGTGCTAGTTGGTTGGGGGTTTCGTACGAGCAGTACTTC
CSASWLGVSYEQYF
>few|.|TRBJ2-7|TRBV29-1
TGCAGCGTCCCGGGCACAGCCTCTCGCGAGCAGTACTTC
CSVPGTASREQYF
>.|TRBD1|TRBJ1-2|TRBV6-5
TGTGCCAGCAGTTATGGGGACAGGGGGGGCTACACCTTC
CASSYGDRGGYTF
>.|TRBD2|TRBJ2-7|TRBV7-8
TGTGCCAGCAGCCCACTAGCGGGGGCTTACGAGCAGTACTTC
CASSPLAGAYEQYF
>.|TRBD2|TRBJ2-1|TRBV4-3
TGCGCCAGCAGCCAAGAATGGAGGCTAGCGGGATATTTCGGTAATGAGCAGTTCTTC
CASSQEWRLAGYFGNEQFF
>once|TRBD2|TRBJ2-7|TRBV3-1/TRBV3-2
TGTGCCAGCAGCCTGGGACTAGCGGGGTCCTGCTCATCCTCCTACGAGCAGTACTTC
CASSLGLAGSCSSSYEQYF
>.|.|TRBJ2-1|TRBV9
TGTGCCAGCAGCGTAGACGATATTGTGGGGCGGGTGCAGTTCTTC
CASSVDDIVGRVQFF
>.|.|TRBJ2-1|TRBV9
TGTGCCAGCAGCGCCAATCCATCGGGGACTGAGCAGTTCTTC
CASSANPSGTEQFF
>.|.|TRBJ1-1|TRBV12-3/TRBV12-4
TGTGCCAGCAGTAGGTTCGGGAACACTGAAGCTTTCTTT
CASSRFGNTEAFF
>.|.|TRBJ1-6|TRBV27
TGTGCCAGCAGTTCCGGGACATGGAATTCACCCCTCCACTTT
CASSSGTWNSPLHF